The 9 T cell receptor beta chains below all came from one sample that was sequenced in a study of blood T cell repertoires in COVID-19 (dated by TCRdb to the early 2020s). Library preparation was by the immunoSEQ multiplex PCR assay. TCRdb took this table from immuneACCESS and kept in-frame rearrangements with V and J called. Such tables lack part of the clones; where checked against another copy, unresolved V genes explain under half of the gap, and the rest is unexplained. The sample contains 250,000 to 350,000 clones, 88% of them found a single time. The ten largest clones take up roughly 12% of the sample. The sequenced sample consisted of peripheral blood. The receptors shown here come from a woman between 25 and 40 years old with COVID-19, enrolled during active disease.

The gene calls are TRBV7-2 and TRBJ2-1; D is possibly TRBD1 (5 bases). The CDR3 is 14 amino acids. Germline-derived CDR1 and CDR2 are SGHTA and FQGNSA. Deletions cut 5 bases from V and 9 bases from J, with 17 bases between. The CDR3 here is CASSPRQTRVEQFF. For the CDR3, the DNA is TGTGCCAGCAGCCCGCGACAGACCCGGGTTGAGCAGTTCTTC.

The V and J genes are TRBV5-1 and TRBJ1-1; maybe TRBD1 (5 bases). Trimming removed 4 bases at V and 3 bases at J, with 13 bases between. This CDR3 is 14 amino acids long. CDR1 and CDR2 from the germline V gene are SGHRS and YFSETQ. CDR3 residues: CASSPTTGDTEAFF. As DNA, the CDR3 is TGCGCCAGCAGCCCCACAACAGGTGACACTGAAGCTTTCTTT. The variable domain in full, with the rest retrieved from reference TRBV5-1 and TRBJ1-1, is KAGVTQTPRYLIKTRGQQVTLSCSPISGHRSVSWYQQTPGQGLQFLFEYFSETQRNKGNFPGRFSGRQFSNSRSEMNVSTLELGDSALYLCASSPTTGDTEAFFGQGTRLTVV.

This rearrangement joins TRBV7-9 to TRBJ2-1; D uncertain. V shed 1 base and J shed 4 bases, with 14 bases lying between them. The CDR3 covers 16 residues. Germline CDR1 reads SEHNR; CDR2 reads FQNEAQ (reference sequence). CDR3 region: CASSLGLGGWYNEQFF. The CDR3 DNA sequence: TGTGCCAGCAGCTTAGGGCTAGGTGGATGGTACAATGAGCAGTTCTTC.

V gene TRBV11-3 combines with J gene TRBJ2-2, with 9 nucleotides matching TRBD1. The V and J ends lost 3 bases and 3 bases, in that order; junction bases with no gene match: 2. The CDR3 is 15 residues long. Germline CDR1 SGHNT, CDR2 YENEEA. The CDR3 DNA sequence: TGTGCCAGCAGCTTGGGGACAGGGCACACCGGGGAGCTGTTTTTT. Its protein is CASSLGTGHTGELFF.

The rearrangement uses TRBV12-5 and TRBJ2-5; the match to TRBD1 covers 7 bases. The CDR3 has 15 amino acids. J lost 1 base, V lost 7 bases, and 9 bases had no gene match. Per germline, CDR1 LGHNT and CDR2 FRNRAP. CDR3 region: CASAQGQGVQETQYF. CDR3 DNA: TGTGCTAGTGCCCAGGGGCAGGGGGTCCAAGAGACCCAGTACTTC.

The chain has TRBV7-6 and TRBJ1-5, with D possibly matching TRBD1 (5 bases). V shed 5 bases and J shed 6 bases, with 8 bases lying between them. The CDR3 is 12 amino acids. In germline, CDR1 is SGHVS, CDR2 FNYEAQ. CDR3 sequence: CASSLRVQPQHF. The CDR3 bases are TGTGCCAGCAGCCTCAGGGTTCAGCCCCAGCATTTT.

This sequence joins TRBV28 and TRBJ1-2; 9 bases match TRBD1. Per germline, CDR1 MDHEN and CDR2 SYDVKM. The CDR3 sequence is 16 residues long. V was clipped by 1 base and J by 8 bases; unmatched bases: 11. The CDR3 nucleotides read TGTGCCAGCAGTTTATATGCCGGGACAGGGTCCCGAGGCTACACCTTC. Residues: CASSLYAGTGSRGYTF.

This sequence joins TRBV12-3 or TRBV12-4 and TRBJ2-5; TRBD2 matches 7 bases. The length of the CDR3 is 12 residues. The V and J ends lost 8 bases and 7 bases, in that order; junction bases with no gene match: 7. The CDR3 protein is CASGEGRGTQYF. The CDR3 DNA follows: TGTGCCAGCGGGGAGGGCCGGGGGACCCAGTACTTC.

The CDR3 bases are TGTGCCAGCAGCCAAGATCGGTCGTACGAGCAGTACTTC. Translating gives CASSQDRSYEQYF. V and J are TRBV14 and TRBJ2-7; no definite D call. Trimming took 0 bases from V and 4 from J, leaving 7 bases between them. Germline V gene sequence: CDR1 SGHDN, CDR2 FVKESK. The CDR3 totals 13 residues. The full variable domain, its missing parts supplied by reference TRBV14 and TRBJ2-7, is EAGVTQFPSHSVIEKGQTVTLRCDPISGHDNLYWYRRVMGKEIKFLLHFVKESKQDESGMPNNRFLAERTGGTYSTLKVQPAELEDSGVYFCASSQDRSYEQYFGPGTRLTVT.